These 27 T cell receptor beta chains were all obtained from the same sample, sequenced in a study of T cell responses to AZD1222 COVID-19 vaccine. TCRdb's copy holds only in-frame clones and misses some; the assay was immunoSEQ multiplex PCR. The profile shows approximately 140,000 clones, roughly 90% of them singletons. The sample in question was peripheral blood, obtained 28 days after the second AZD1222 dose. The receptors derive from an adult who received the AZD1222 COVID-19 vaccine.

This chain uses TRBV3-1 (or the pseudogene TRBV3-2) with TRBJ1-4; 7 bases are shared with TRBD1. Trimming removed 4 bases from V and 8 bases from J; junction bases left unmatched: 7. CDR1 is LGHDT and CDR2 is YNNKEL in the germline V gene (reference sequence). The CDR3 runs 14 residues. This CDR3 reads CASSLRQGGEKLFF. The CDR3 DNA reads TGTGCCAGCAGCCTTCGACAGGGTGGAGAAAAACTGTTTTTT.

This chain joins TRBV12-3 or TRBV12-4 and TRBJ2-2, with D uncertain. There are 11 residues in the CDR3. V shed 8 bases and J shed 1 base, with 2 bases lying between them. CDR3 loop: CASWNTGELFF. CDR3 DNA sequence: TGTGCCAGCTGGAACACCGGGGAGCTGTTTTTT.

Here the CDR3 reads CAWSLGLAGVSNEQFF. The CDR3 DNA sequence: TGTGCCTGGAGTTTGGGACTAGCGGGAGTAAGCAATGAGCAGTTCTTC. The genes are TRBV30 and TRBJ2-1, with 14 bases matching TRBD2. The CDR3 contains 16 residues. V was pared by 2 bases and J by 6 bases, with 6 bases of the junction left unmatched. Germline V gene data show CDR1 as GTSNPN and CDR2 as SVGIG (reference sequence).

This chain's CDR3 is CASSLGGDQETQYF. CDR3 in DNA: TGTGCCAGCAGTTTAGGGGGGGACCAAGAGACCCAGTACTTC. The chain joins TRBV28 to TRBJ2-5; 7 bases line up with TRBD2. Losses at the gene ends were 2 bases for V and 0 bases for J; bases not matched to a gene: 0. CDR3 size: 14 residues. Germline V CDR1 and CDR2: MDHEN, SYDVKM.

The CDR3 spells CASSWDRSGEQYF. DNA for the CDR3: TGTGCCAGCAGTTGGGACAGGTCGGGGGAGCAGTACTTC. This chain connects TRBV6-2 or TRBV6-3 to TRBJ2-7, with 8 bases that match TRBD1. J was trimmed by 7 bases and V by 4 bases; bases with no gene match: 6. This CDR3 spans 13 amino acids. Germline loops: CDR1 MNHEY, CDR2 SVGEGT.

This clone is a singleton in its sample. The chain uses TRBV11-2 and TRBJ2-1; 10 bases are shared with TRBD1. Germline CDR1 is SGHAT and CDR2 is FQNNGV. The CDR3 covers 13 residues. Germline trimming cut 7 bases from V and 8 bases from J; bases unmatched to any gene: 5. The CDR3 region is CASTTGGVYEQFF. DNA of the CDR3: TGTGCCAGCACGACAGGGGGCGTCTATGAGCAGTTCTTC.

The chain combines TRBV2 with TRBJ1-1, with D perhaps matching TRBD1 (5 bases). The CDR3 sequence is 14 residues long. The germline CDR1 and CDR2 sequences are SNHLY and FYNNEI. The V end was cut by 6 bases, the J end by 4 bases, with 15 bases between. CDR3 protein: CASSPQEGVTEAFF. CDR3 DNA: TGTGCCAGCAGCCCACAGGAGGGTGTCACTGAAGCTTTCTTT. Full variable domain (outside the CDR3, taken from reference TRBV2 and TRBJ1-1): EPEVTQTPSHQVTQMGQEVILRCVPISNHLYFYWYRQILGQKVEFLVSFYNNEISEKSEIFDDQFSVERPDGSNFTLKIRSTKLEDSAMYFCASSPQEGVTEAFFGQGTRLTVV.

As DNA, the CDR3 is TGCAGCGTGGGGGGCAATACTAATGAAAAACTGTTTTTT. It is translated as CSVGGNTNEKLFF. The chain is built from TRBV29-1 and TRBJ1-4; tentative D call: TRBD1 (6 bases). This CDR3 spans 13 amino acids. Germline V gene lookup returns CDR1 SQVTM and CDR2 ANQGSEA. With 6 bases removed from V and 2 bases from J, the gap between germline ends came to 10 bases.

This clone was seen once. This sequence joins TRBV10-2 and TRBJ2-3, with 7 bases lining up with TRBD1. Germline-derived CDR1 and CDR2 are WSHSY and SAAADI. J lost 2 bases, V lost 5 bases, and 7 bases had no gene match. This CDR3 is built from 15 residues. In DNA form, the CDR3 reads TGCGCCAGCAGTTTGACAGGGCCTCCCACAGATACGCAGTATTTT. Translated: CASSLTGPPTDTQYF.

This chain connects TRBV7-2 to TRBJ1-5, with D perhaps TRBD1 (5 bases). The CDR3 has 16 amino acids. V was shortened by 7 bases and J by 0 bases, with 16 bases between the two germline ends. CDR1 is SGHTA, CDR2 FQGNSA, per germline. The CDR3 DNA reads TGTGCCAGCACCTCTGACGGGGCCTATAGCAATCAGCCCCAGCATTTT. It translates to CASTSDGAYSNQPQHF.

The sample holds one count of this clone. The chain is built from TRBV4-3 and TRBJ1-1; D is uncertain. This CDR3 is 15 amino acids long. V lost 0 bases, J lost 1 base, and 9 bases lay in between. CDR1 is LGHNA and CDR2 is YSLEER in the germline V gene. CDR3: CASSQDQLRNTEAFF. CDR3 nucleotide sequence: TGCGCCAGCAGCCAAGACCAGCTAAGGAACACTGAAGCTTTCTTT.

This chain links TRBV4-3 with TRBJ2-2; D is unresolved. CDR3 length: 14 amino acids. V was trimmed by 1 base and J by 2 bases, leaving 5 bases between them. Germline assignment: CDR1 LGHNA and CDR2 YSLEER. In DNA, the CDR3 is TGCGCCAGCAGCCAAGGGCCCAACACCGGGGAGCTGTTTTTT. This encodes CASSQGPNTGELFF.

The chain has TRBV10-3 and TRBJ1-2, with 7 nucleotides matching TRBD1. The CDR3 is 14 amino acids. The ends lost 6 bases at V and 2 bases at J; junction bases unmatched: 6. The germline gives CDR1 ENHRY, CDR2 SYGVKD. The CDR3 protein is CAIRPGQINYGYTF. CDR3 DNA: TGTGCCATCAGACCGGGACAGATCAACTATGGCTACACCTTC.

The rearrangement joins TRBV27 to TRBJ1-2, with D maybe TRBD1 (6 bases). The CDR3 sequence is 15 residues long. V lost 4 bases and J lost 8, with 20 bases in between. The germline V gene encodes CDR1 MNHEY and CDR2 SMNVEV (reference sequence). The CDR3 protein is CASSYGGQSGGGYTF. The CDR3 DNA reads as TGTGCCAGCAGTTATGGAGGACAGTCCGGAGGGGGCTACACCTTC.

The V call is TRBV7-9, the J call TRBJ1-3; no clear D gene. The CDR3 sequence is 14 residues long. V shed 2 bases and J shed 6 bases, with 11 bases lying between them. Per germline, CDR1 SEHNR and CDR2 FQNEAQ (reference sequence). The CDR3 nucleotides read TGTGCCAGCAGCTTAAGTGGACCTCCAAACACCATATATTTT. Protein product: CASSLSGPPNTIYF.

CDR3 loop: CASRIYREHNSPLHF. CDR3 sequence (DNA): TGTGCCAGCAGGATCTACAGGGAGCACAATTCACCCCTCCACTTT. The chain combines TRBV6-5 with TRBJ1-6; maybe TRBD1 (6 bases). The CDR3 has 15 amino acids. Trimming pared 6 bases from V and 7 bases from J, leaving 16 bases between. CDR1 and CDR2 (germline): MNHEY, SVGAGI.

This chain connects TRBV28 to TRBJ2-7, with D unresolved. Germline CDR1 is MDHEN and CDR2 is SYDVKM. The CDR3 has 14 residues. Trimming removed 2 bases from V and 0 bases from J, with 8 bases in between. The CDR3 loop reads CASSLLGGSYEQYF. The DNA of the CDR3 is TGTGCCAGCAGTTTACTAGGTGGCTCCTACGAGCAGTACTTC. Full variable domain (missing parts from reference TRBV28 and TRBJ2-7): DVKVTQSSRYLVKRTGEKVFLECVQDMDHENMFWYRQDPGLGLRLIYFSYDVKMKEKGDIPEGYSVSREKKERFSLILESASTNQTSMYLCASSLLGGSYEQYFGPGTRLTVT.

V is TRBV28 and J is TRBJ1-2; 7 positions agree with TRBD1. The germline CDR1 and CDR2 sequences are MDHEN and SYDVKM. V lost 2 bases and J lost 7; bases outside the gene matches: 7. The CDR3 covers 14 residues. In DNA, the CDR3 is TGTGCCAGCAGTTTAATTTGGGGGGACAGTGGCTACACCTTC. It specifies CASSLIWGDSGYTF.

The chain combines TRBV10-3 with TRBJ1-5; 7 positions match TRBD1. Germline values: CDR1 ENHRY, CDR2 SYGVKD. This CDR3 has 15 residues. V was clipped by 0 bases and J by 7 bases; unmatched bases: 6. The CDR3 sequence is CAISESSAGGQPQHF. The CDR3 DNA reads TGTGCCATCAGTGAGTCGTCGGCAGGGGGACAGCCCCAGCATTTT.

The count of this clone is one. The chain recombines TRBV5-6 with TRBJ2-3; 8 bases map to TRBD2. The J segment lost 6 bases and the V segment lost 1 base, leaving 10 bases of the junction unmatched. Germline loops: CDR1 SGHDT, CDR2 YYEEEE. This CDR3 is 16 amino acids long. The DNA of the CDR3 is TGTGCCAGCAGCTTGCCCGACGGGGGGGCAGGGGATACGCAGTATTTT. Its protein product is CASSLPDGGAGDTQYF.

The chain carries TRBV7-3 and TRBJ2-3, with TRBD2 identical over 9 bases. The ends lost 4 bases at V and 10 bases at J; junction bases unmatched: 3. The germline V gene encodes CDR1 SGHTA and CDR2 FQGTGA. The CDR3 spans 12 residues. CDR3 nucleotides: TGTGCCAGCAGCTCGGGACTAGCCGCGCAGTATTTT. As protein: CASSSGLAAQYF.

The chain combines TRBV27 with TRBJ1-1, with 10 bases fitting TRBD1. J was trimmed by 4 bases and V by 4 bases; bases with no gene match: 3. From germline, CDR1 is MNHEY and CDR2 SMNVEV (reference sequence). CDR3 size: 14 residues. The CDR3 region has the DNA TGTGCCAGCAGTTGGACAGGGGGGTTCACTGAAGCTTTCTTT. It yields the protein CASSWTGGFTEAFF.

The CDR3 protein is CASGWQGDQPQHF. The CDR3 coding sequence is TGCGCCAGCGGGTGGCAGGGCGATCAGCCCCAGCATTTT. V usage is TRBV10-2 and J usage is TRBJ1-5, with D maybe TRBD1 (5 bases). Trimming removed 8 bases from V and 5 bases from J, with 13 bases in between. In germline, CDR1 is WSHSY, CDR2 SAAADI. This CDR3 comprises 13 residues.

The gene calls are TRBV18 and TRBJ2-2; D is possibly TRBD1 (6 bases). The CDR3 is 17 residues long. The germline CDR1 and CDR2 sequences are KGHSH and LQKENI. With 2 bases removed from V and 5 bases from J, the gap between germline ends came to 18 bases. CDR3 DNA sequence: TGTGCCAGCTCACCAAAACTAATACAGGGTCCGACCGGGGAGCTGTTTTTT. Protein: CASSPKLIQGPTGELFF.

The CDR3 nucleotides are TGTGCCAGCAGTTTATTACTAGAGAATGAGCAGTTCTTC. Translating gives CASSLLLENEQFF. The chain employs TRBV28 and TRBJ2-1; tentative D call: TRBD2 (5 bases). The germline V gene encodes CDR1 MDHEN and CDR2 SYDVKM. The CDR3 spans 13 residues. Between the trimmed V and J ends, which lost 1 base and 7 bases, there was a span of 8 bases.

This clone occurred a few times. This chain connects TRBV29-1 to TRBJ1-1; unclear D gene. The V end was cut by 7 bases, the J end by 3 bases, with 12 bases between. The CDR3 runs to 12 residues. The germline gives CDR1 SQVTM, CDR2 ANQGSEA. For the CDR3, the DNA is TGCAGCGCCAAACGTGACGACACTGAAGCTTTCTTT. Amino acid sequence: CSAKRDDTEAFF.

This rearrangement joins TRBV27 to TRBJ1-1, with 7 bases matching TRBD1. CDR3 length: 15 residues. The junction had 8 bases not matched to a gene; V was cut back by 6 bases and J by 1 base. Germline V CDR1 and CDR2: MNHEY, SMNVEV (reference sequence). Here the CDR3 reads CASRYAGTANTEAFF. Written as DNA, the CDR3 is TGTGCCAGCAGGTATGCCGGGACAGCGAACACTGAAGCTTTCTTT.